This T cell receptor (beta chain) is from a study of CD8+CD57+ T cells in acquired aplastic anemia. Study-level information: The mean DNA yield obtained from sorted CD4+ and CD8+ cells came to 3 to 4 ug.

For sequencing, patients were chosen who had shown expansion of CD8+CD57+ cells by flow cytometry. CDR3 and TCR beta VDJ profiling relied on a genomic DNA template. TCRdb reanalysed the reads using MiXCR and keeps one entry per CDR3 protein. This table has 200,000 to 250,000 distinct CDR3 sequences, approximately 45% appearing once. This clonotype was seen a few times. With 0 bases clipped from V and 4 bases from J, the junction kept 7 bases outside the gene matches. The CDR3 extends over 16 amino acids. The germline gives CDR1 MGHRA, CDR2 YSYEKL. The V gene is TRBV4-1, the J gene TRBJ2-5, with TRBD2 matching 8 bases. The receptor was isolated from a human donor with aplastic anemia. The sequencing input was sorted CD4+, CD8+, or CD8+CD57+ T cells (not recorded which) from PBMCs. The CDR3 loop reads CASSQDSGGPGETQYF. The CDR3 DNA sequence: TGCGCCAGCAGCCAAGACTCGGGAGGGCCGGGAGAGACCCAGTACTTC.